What follows describes a single T cell receptor (beta chain). What it binds is not known. The data were taken from a study of spatial heterogeneity in lung cancer. Whole-study context: Available follow-up PBMC samples, collected a median of about two years post-resection, were sequenced. Detected sequences consistently included more beta-chain ones than alpha-chain ones. Overall study findings and caveats: Resection saw ubiquitous expanded tumor TCRs appear in blood more than follow-up did.

TCRdb passed the 5' RACE reads through MiXCR, listing each CDR3 protein once. The table lists about 94,000 distinct CDR3 sequences, roughly 21% of them singletons. Time point noted: blood at routine non-recurrence follow-up after resection. In each case, whole RNA from tumor, nontumor lung or frozen PBMC was sequenced unsorted. The sequence came from a male donor with early-stage non-small cell lung cancer. The material sequenced was PBMCs, taken at follow-up.

CDR3 bases: TGCGCCAGCGGCCCGGGAGGTTTGACAGATACGCAGTATTTT. Translation gives CASGPGGLTDTQYF. The chain uses TRBV10-1 and TRBJ2-3; 7 nucleotides match TRBD2. Germline V gene data show CDR1 as WNHNN and CDR2 as SYGVQD (reference sequence). Trimming took 8 bases from V and 3 from J; bases not matched to a gene: 8. CDR3 size: 14 residues.